This TCR beta chain comes out of a study of regulatory T cells in long-lasting Graves disease (dated by TCRdb to the early 2020s). At the level of the whole study: Patients with newly diagnosed Graves' disease had been on antithyroid drugs for under 3 months. Peripheral blood TCR sequencing and RNA sequencing compared persistent Graves' disease patients with newly diagnosed Graves' disease patients. A total of some 35 samples underwent TCR sequencing, from roughly 13 patients with persistent Graves' disease and some 20 patients with newly diagnosed Graves' disease. The study was registered as a clinical trial and conducted in China.

The receptor library was made with multiplex PCR. Sequencing used an Illumina HiSeq 4000. TCR beta libraries were built with iRepertoire HTBI primers and Arm-PCR amplification of CDR3 regions. PCR products were gel purified before sequencing. As for how the authors treated the data: Gene usage analysis of CDR3 amino acid clonotypes used the approximately 62 TRBV and 12 to 15 TRBJ segments found across samples. COPE and FqMerger were used to merge filtered high-quality paired reads into contigs. BLAST was used to align contigs to IMGT TRBV, TRBD and TRBJ reference genes, and CDR3 was defined according to IMGT. Any clonotype with a frequency above 0.1% was classified as a highly expanded clone. Repertoire diversity was measured by Shannon entropy, and V-J evenness by the Gini coefficient. A clonotype was considered public if more than one individual shared it. The public reads were reprocessed in TCRdb via fastp at Q25 and MiXCR, keeping in-frame beta chains. Each entry is one CDR3 protein sequence, shown with its most common DNA and genes. For this entry, the V and J calls and clone size follow TCRdb and not the study's own pipeline. The sample includes 500,000 to 700,000 distinct CDR3 sequences, with about 15% observed a single time. Around 18% of the sample lies in the top ten.

V gives up 2 bases and J gives up 6 bases, and the segment between their germline ends measures 10 bases. Based on the germline V gene, the CDR1 and CDR2 sequences are KGHSH and LQKENI. Spanning cysteine to phenylalanine, the CDR3 consists of 13 amino acids. The CDR3 DNA has 39 bases and is translated from base 1. Overall results and qualifications from the work: Because the primary lesion, thyroid tissue, could not be accessed, the study looked at peripheral blood alone. TRBV28, TRBJ1-2 and TRBJ2-5 were preferentially used in persistent disease, while TRBV20-1 and TRBJ2-1 were favored in newly diagnosed disease. As a limitation, the authors acknowledged that the small sample size may reduce accuracy. Persistent patients shared more public clonotypes among themselves (around 3,000) than newly diagnosed patients did (about 900). Compared with newly diagnosed patients, patients with persistent Graves' disease had lower TCR Shannon entropy and fewer highly expanded clones, which suggests clonal expansion. Sequencing and analysis were limited to the TCR beta chain.

This clonotype was found a few times. No antigen is known for it. No base quality values were provided; no much bigger clone lies one nucleotide off. This specimen's time point label, interpreted: newly diagnosed GD, antithyroid drugs for less than 3 months. For both TCR sequencing and RNA sequencing, RNA was extracted from PBMCs in TRIzol. The diagnosis of Graves' disease followed American Thyroid Association guidelines. Patients for the study were recruited at an endocrinology department in Xi'an, China. Each patient gave 9 to 10 milliliters of peripheral blood, collected in an EDTA anticoagulant tube. Ficoll Paque Plus density gradient separation was used to isolate PBMCs, and no additional T cell sorting was done. An Agilent 2100 Bioanalyzer and agarose gel were used to check RNA quality, while a NanoDrop 2000 measured RNA concentration. The sample was also linked to a second study, of T cells in Graves' hyperthyroidism and ophthalmopathy. As described in the second report: Graves' hyperthyroidism was defined as stable when no progression to ophthalmopathy occurred over 18 months of follow-up. The hyperthyroidism patients were between 18 and 65 years old and newly diagnosed, with a disease duration of less than 2 months. Exclusion was applied to patients with uncontrolled infections, other autoimmune diseases, pregnancy or lactation. Diagnoses relied on clinical symptoms, serum thyroxine and TRAb, thyroid ultrasound and orbital computed tomography. A first-round RT-PCR of the TCR CDR3 used the HTBI primer set with the Qiagen OneStep RT-PCR kit. Most expanded thyroid clonotypes (frequency above 0.001) were also found in blood, which suggests that blood repertoires may mirror thyroid immune responses. A model built on a 13 V-J signature distinguished ophthalmopathy from stable hyperthyroidism, reaching around 87% sensitivity and 81.08% specificity in cross-validation and 80%/75% in testing. In validation, the model predicted progression to ophthalmopathy with just under 71% sensitivity and approximately 78% specificity, a median of 6.5 months before onset. A discovery cohort of about 96 patients, approximately 44 with Graves' ophthalmopathy and 57 with stable Graves' hyperthyroidism, was used to find distinguishing TCR V-J signatures. An independent validation cohort of 18 to 20 hyperthyroidism patients and approximately 15 patients who later progressed to ophthalmopathy tested prospective prediction of ophthalmopathy. For training and testing, the 100 or so patients in the discovery cohort were randomly divided in a 7:3 ratio. Thyroid tissue and blood T-cell repertoires from six Graves' hyperthyroidism patients were also compared in the study. Following sampling, methimazole starting at 30 mg daily was given to hyperthyroidism patients, and high-dose intravenous methylprednisolone was given to ophthalmopathy patients. The libraries were constructed in a second round of multiplex PCR and then size-selected and purified. Sequencing of the libraries was done on an Illumina HiSeq2000 using paired-end 100 bp reads. SOAPnuke was used to process the raw data, with reads discarded if the reads contained adapters or uncalled bases, had a mean Phred below 15, or lacked an exact constant-primer or identifier match. High-quality paired reads were merged using COPE v1.2.5, and each unique nucleotide sequence was defined as a clonotype. MiTCR v1.1 was used to align the clonotypes against IMGT TRBV, TRBD and TRBJ reference segments. The analysis was restricted to V-J combinations with a frequency above 0.0001, which together covered 99% to 99.2% of the repertoires. The TCS score was defined as the ratio of F50 (clonal expansion) to E x V (chaos), calculated using BLOSUM62-based TCRdist between CDR3 peptides within each V-J. Welch's t-statistics and random forest reduced around 520 V-J features to 13, which were used in a naive Bayes classifier (R e1071). Sample size was not statistically predetermined, and investigators were not blinded to group allocation. The paper reports TCR Vbeta CDR3 sequencing of over 120 peripheral blood samples: fewer than 50 ophthalmopathy, 75 to 80 hyperthyroidism and approximately 17 progressor patients.

The material was peripheral blood mononuclear cells (PBMCs), obtained at new diagnosis, from a patient treated with antithyroid drugs. The V and J segments used are TRBV18 and TRBJ1-1; a tentative D match to TRBD1 spans 6 bases. The sequence derives from a woman aged 30 to 39 with Graves disease. Donor details come from another sample of the same person, matched by shared clones. The CDR3 sequence is CASSPKQGSEAFF. Here is the DNA: TGTGCCAGCTCACCAAAACAGGGTTCTGAAGCTTTCTTT.